This T cell receptor (beta chain) came from a study of CD8 T cells in ankylosing spondylitis. Study-level results: Ankylosing spondylitis blood appeared to be characterized by a TCR beta motif of 7 to 9 highly homologous variants.

Comments on this clonotype: Its antigen is currently unknown.

This CDR3 is built from 15 residues. Per germline, CDR1 SGHRS and CDR2 YFSETQ. V gave up 4 bases and J gave up 6 bases; unmatched junction bases: 7. Researchers built TCR beta libraries using quantitative 5'-RACE with molecular barcodes. TCRdb analysed the 5' RACE reads with MiXCR anew, one entry per CDR3 protein. The sample comprises 750,000 to 850,000 distinct CDR3 sequences, 12% of which are singletons, and roughly 0.51% rests with the top ten. V and J are TRBV5-1 and TRBJ2-1; 10 bases are shared with TRBD2. Sequencing was performed on blood, either unsorted or a sorted T cell fraction (not recorded which). This TCR derives from a male donor with ankylosing spondylitis. The CDR3 bases are TGCGCCAGCAGCCCCGGGACTAGCGATTTCAATGAGCAGTTCTTC. This translates into CASSPGTSDFNEQFF.